Sequencing of this T cell receptor beta chain was carried out in a study of T cell responses to AZD1222 COVID-19 vaccine. Points from the study as a whole: Targeting of unmutated variant regions was reportedly seen in nearly half of spike-specific TCRs. AZD1222 recipients seropositive at baseline numbered only 6 or 7.

The germline V gene has CDR1 MNHNY and CDR2 SVGAGI (reference sequence). The CDR3 length is 13 residues. Deletions cut 5 bases from V and 4 bases from J, with 6 bases between. Sequenced by immunoSEQ multiplex PCR; TCRdb stores in-frame clones only, minus some. The table shows 150,000 to 180,000 clones, with 86% occurring only once. For this clone: Its antigen is as yet unknown.

Sequences were derived from peripheral blood, sampled on day 0 of MenACWY control vaccination. The TCR comes from an adult in good health. V and J are TRBV6-6 and TRBJ1-6; tentatively, D is TRBD1 (5 bases). The CDR3 coding sequence is TGTGCCAGCAGTGGACAATATAATTCACCCCTCCACTTT. Protein product: CASSGQYNSPLHF.